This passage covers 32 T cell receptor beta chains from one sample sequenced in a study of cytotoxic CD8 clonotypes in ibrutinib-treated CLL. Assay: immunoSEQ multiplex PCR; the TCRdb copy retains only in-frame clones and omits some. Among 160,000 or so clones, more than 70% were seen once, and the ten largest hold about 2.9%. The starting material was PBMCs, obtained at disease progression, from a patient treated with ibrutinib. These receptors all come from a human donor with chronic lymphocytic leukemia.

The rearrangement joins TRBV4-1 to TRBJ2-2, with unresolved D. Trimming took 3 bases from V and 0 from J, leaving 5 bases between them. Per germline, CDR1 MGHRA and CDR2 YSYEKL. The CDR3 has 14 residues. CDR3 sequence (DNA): TGCGCCAGCAGCCAGGGAACGAACACCGGGGAGCTGTTTTTT. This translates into CASSQGTNTGELFF.

CDR3 sequence reads: CASSRAVGDTQYF. In DNA form, the CDR3 reads TGTGCCAGCAGCCGAGCCGTCGGGGATACGCAGTATTTT. The chain links TRBV7-2 to TRBJ2-3; D remains unclear. CDR3 size: 13 residues. Per the germline V gene, CDR1 is SGHTA and CDR2 is FQGNSA. The ends were cut back, 5 bases at V and 6 bases at J, with 12 bases in the middle.

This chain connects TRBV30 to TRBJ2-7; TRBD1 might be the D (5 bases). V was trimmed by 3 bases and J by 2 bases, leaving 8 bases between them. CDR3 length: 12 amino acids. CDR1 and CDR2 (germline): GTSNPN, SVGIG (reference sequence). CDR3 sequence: CAWSDSTYEQYF. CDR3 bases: TGTGCCTGGAGCGACAGCACCTACGAGCAGTACTTC.

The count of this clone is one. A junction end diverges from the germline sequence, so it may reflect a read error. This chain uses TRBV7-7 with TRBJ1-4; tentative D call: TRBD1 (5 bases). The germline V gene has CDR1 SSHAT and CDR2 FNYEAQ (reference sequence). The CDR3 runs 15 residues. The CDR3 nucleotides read TGTGCTAGCAGTTTGACTCCGGGACCCGCGGGAAAACTGTTTTTT. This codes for CASSLTPGPAGKLFF.

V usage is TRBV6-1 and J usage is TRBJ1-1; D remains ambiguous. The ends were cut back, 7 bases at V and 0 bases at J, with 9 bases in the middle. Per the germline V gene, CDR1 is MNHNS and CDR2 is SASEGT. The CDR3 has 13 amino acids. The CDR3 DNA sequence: TGTGCCAGCACTCAGGAAATGAACACTGAAGCTTTCTTT. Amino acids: CASTQEMNTEAFF.

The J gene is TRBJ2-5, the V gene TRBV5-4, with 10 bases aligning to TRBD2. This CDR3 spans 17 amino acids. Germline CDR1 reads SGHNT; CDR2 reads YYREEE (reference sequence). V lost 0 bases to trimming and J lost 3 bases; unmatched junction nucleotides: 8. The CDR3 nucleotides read TGTGCCAGCAGCTTGGATATGTGGCTAGCGGGAGAAGAGACCCAGTACTTC. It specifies CASSLDMWLAGEETQYF.

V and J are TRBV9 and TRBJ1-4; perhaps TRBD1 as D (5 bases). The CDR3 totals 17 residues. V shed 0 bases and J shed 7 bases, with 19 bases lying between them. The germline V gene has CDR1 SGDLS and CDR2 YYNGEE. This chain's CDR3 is CASSVGVGGLSGEKLFF. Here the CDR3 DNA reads TGTGCCAGCAGCGTAGGTGTTGGGGGATTGTCCGGTGAAAAACTGTTTTTT.

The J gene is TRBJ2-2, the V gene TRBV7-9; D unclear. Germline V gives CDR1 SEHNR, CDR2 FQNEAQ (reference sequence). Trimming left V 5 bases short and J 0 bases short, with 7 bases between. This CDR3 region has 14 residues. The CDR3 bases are TGTGCCAGCAGCCTCCACGCGAACACCGGGGAGCTGTTTTTT. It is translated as CASSLHANTGELFF.

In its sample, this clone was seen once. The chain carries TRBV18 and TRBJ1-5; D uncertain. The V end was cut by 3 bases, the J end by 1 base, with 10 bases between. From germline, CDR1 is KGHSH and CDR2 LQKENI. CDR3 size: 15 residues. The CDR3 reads CASSPIRESNQPQHF. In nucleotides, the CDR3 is TGTGCCAGCTCACCGATCCGGGAAAGCAATCAGCCCCAGCATTTT.

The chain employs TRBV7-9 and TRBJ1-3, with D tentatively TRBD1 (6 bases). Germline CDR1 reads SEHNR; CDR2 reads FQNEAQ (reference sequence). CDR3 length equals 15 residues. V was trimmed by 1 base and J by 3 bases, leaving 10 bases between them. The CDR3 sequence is CASSLGQEYGNTIYF. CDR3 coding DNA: TGTGCCAGCAGCTTAGGACAGGAATATGGAAACACCATATATTTT.

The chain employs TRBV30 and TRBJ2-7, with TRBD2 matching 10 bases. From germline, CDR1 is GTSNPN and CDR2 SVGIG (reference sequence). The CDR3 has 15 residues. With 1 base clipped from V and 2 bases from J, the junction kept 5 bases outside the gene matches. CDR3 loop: CAWSALAGVPYEQYF. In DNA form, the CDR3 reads TGTGCCTGGAGTGCCCTAGCGGGAGTACCCTACGAGCAGTACTTC.

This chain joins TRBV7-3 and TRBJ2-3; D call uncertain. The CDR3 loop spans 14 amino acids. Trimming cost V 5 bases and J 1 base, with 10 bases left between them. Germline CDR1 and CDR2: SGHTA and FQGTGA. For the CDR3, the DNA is TGTGCCAGCAGCGCCGAAAGCGGCACAGATACGCAGTATTTT. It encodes CASSAESGTDTQYF.

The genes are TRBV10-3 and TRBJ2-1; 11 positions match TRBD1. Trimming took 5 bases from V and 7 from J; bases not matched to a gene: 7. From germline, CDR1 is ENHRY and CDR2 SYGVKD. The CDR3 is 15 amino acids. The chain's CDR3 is CAISPGQGAINEQFF. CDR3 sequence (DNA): TGTGCCATCAGTCCAGGACAGGGGGCGATAAATGAGCAGTTCTTC.

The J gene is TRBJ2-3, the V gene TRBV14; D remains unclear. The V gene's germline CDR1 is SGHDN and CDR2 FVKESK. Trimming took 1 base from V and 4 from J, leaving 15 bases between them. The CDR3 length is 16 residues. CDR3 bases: TGTGCCAGCAGCCAAGGCCGCAGCTACGAACCAGATACGCAGTATTTT. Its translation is CASSQGRSYEPDTQYF.

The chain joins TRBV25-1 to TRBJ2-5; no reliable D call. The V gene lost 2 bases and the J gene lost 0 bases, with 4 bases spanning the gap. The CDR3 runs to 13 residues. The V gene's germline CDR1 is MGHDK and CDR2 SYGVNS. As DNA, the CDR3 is TGTGCCAGCAGTGAAACCTACCAAGAGACCCAGTACTTC. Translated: CASSETYQETQYF.

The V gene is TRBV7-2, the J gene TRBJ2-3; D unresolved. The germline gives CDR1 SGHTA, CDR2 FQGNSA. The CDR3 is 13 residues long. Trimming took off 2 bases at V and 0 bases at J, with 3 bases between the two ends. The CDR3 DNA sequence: TGTGCCAGCAGCTTAATTAGCACAGATACGCAGTATTTT. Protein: CASSLISTDTQYF.

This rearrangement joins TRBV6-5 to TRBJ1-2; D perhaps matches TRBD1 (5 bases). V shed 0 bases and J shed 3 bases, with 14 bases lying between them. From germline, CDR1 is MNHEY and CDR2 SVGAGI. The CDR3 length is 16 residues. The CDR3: CASSYSRSGRYYGYTF. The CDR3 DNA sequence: TGTGCCAGCAGTTACTCGCGGTCAGGGCGCTACTATGGCTACACCTTC.

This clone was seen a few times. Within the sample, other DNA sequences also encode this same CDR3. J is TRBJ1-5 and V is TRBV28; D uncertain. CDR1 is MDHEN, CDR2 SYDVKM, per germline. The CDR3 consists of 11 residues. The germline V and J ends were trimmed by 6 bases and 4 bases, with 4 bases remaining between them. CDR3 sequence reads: CASSLNQPQHF. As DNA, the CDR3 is TGTGCCAGCAGCTTGAATCAGCCCCAGCATTTT.

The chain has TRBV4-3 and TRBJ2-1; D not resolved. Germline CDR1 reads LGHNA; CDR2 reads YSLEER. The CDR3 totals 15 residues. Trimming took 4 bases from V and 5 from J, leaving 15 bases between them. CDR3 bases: TGCGCCAGCAGCCCTTTGATGGGCCCTAACAATGAGCAGTTCTTC. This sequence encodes CASSPLMGPNNEQFF.

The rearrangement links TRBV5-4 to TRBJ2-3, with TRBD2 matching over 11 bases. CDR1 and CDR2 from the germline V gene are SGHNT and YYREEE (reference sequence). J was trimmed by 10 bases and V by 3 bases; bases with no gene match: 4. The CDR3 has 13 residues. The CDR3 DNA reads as TGTGCCAGCAGCTACCAACTAGCGGGAGCGCAGTATTTT. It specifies CASSYQLAGAQYF.

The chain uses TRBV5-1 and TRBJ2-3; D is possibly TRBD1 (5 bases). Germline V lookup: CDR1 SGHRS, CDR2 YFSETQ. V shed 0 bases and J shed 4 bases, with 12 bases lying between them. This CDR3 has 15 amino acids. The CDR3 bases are TGCGCCAGCAGCTTGGCCACAGGTTCAGCAGATACGCAGTATTTT. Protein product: CASSLATGSADTQYF. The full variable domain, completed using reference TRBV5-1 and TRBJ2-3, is KAGVTQTPRYLIKTRGQQVTLSCSPISGHRSVSWYQQTPGQGLQFLFEYFSETQRNKGNFPGRFSGRQFSNSRSEMNVSTLELGDSALYLCASSLATGSADTQYFGPGTRLTVL.

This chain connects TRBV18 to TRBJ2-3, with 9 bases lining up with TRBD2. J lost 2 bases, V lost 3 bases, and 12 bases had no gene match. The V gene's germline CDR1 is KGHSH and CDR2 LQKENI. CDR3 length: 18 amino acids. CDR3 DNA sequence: TGTGCCAGCTCACCTTCCCCTAGCGGGATCATTGCCACAGATACGCAGTATTTT. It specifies CASSPSPSGIIATDTQYF.

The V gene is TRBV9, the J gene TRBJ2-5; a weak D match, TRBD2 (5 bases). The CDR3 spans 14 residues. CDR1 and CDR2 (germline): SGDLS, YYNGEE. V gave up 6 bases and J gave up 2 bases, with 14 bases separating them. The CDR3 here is CASTRTGEQETQYF. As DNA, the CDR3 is TGTGCCAGCACCAGGACCGGGGAGCAAGAGACCCAGTACTTC.

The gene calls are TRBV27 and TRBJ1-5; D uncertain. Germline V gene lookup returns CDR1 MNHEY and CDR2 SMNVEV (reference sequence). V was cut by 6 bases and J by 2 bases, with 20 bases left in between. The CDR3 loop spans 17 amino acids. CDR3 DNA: TGTGCCAGCAGCCCACGACTCCTCCGGCAGGGCAATCAGCCCCAGCATTTT. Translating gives CASSPRLLRQGNQPQHF.

The CDR3 bases are TGTGCCAGCAGTTACAGCGGTCAAAGGGCTGAAGCTTTCTTT. Its protein is CASSYSGQRAEAFF. The V and J genes are TRBV6-6 and TRBJ1-1; the D is unclear. This CDR3 has 14 residues. Germline V gene data show CDR1 as MNHNY and CDR2 as SVGAGI (reference sequence). V lost 2 bases and J 6 bases, leaving 13 bases between the germline ends.

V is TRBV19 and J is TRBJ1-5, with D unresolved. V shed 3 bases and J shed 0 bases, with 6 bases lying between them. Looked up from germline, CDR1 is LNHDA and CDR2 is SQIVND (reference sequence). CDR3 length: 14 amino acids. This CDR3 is CASSMGNSNQPQHF. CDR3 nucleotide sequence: TGTGCCAGTAGTATGGGAAATAGCAATCAGCCCCAGCATTTT.

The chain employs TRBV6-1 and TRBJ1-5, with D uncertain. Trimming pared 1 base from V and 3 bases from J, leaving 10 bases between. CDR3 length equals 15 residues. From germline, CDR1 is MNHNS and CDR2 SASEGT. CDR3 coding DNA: TGTGCCAGCAGTGAAGTTAGCGTTACCAATCAGCCCCAGCATTTT. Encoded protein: CASSEVSVTNQPQHF.

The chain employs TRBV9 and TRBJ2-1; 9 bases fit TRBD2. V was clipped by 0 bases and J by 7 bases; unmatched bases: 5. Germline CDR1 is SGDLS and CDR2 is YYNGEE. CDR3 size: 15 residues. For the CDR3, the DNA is TGTGCCAGCAGCGTAGAAGTAGCGGGAGTAAATGAGCAGTTCTTC. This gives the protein CASSVEVAGVNEQFF.

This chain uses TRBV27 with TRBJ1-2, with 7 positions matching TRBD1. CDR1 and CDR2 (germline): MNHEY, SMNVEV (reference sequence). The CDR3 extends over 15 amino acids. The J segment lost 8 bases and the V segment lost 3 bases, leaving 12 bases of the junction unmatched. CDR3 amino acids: CASSFQQGSFWGYTF. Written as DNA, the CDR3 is TGTGCCAGCAGTTTTCAACAGGGGTCTTTTTGGGGCTACACCTTC.

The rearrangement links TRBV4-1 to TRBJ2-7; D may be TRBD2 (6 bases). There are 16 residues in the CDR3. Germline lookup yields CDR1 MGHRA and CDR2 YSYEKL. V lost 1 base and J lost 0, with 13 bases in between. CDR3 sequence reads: CASSQVDGGSSYEQYF. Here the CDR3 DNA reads TGCGCCAGCAGCCAAGTGGACGGGGGAAGCTCCTACGAGCAGTACTTC.

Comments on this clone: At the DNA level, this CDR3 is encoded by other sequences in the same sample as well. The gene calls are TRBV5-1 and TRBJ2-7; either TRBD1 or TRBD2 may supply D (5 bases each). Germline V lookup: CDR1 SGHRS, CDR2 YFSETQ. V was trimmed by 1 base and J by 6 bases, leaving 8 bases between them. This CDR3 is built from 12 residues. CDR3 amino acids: CASSLTGGEQYF. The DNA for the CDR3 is TGCGCCAGCAGCTTGACTGGGGGCGAGCAGTACTTC.

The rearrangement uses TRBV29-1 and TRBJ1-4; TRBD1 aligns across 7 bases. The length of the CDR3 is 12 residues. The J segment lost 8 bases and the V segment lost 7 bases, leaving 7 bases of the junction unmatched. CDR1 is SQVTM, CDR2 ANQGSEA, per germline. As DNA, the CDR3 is TGCAGCGAGCGACAGGGAGGAGAAAAACTGTTTTTT. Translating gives CSERQGGEKLFF.